The 5 T cell receptor beta chains below come from one sample, sequenced in a study of cytomegalovirus exposure and HLA in healthy donors. With 60 Vbeta and 13 Jbeta primers, the PCR was carried out. TCRdb keeps only in-frame clones here, not all; method: immunoSEQ multiplex PCR. The sample yields fewer than 200,000 clones, about 80% seen once. Material for sequencing was PBMCs. The receptors originated from a woman aged 45 to 65 in good health and CMV-seropositive.

The gene calls are TRBV9 and TRBJ1-3, with TRBD1 as a possible D gene (5 bases). There are 16 residues in the CDR3. The V and J ends lost 0 bases and 0 bases respectively, with 10 bases between them. Germline values: CDR1 SGDLS, CDR2 YYNGEE. CDR3 amino acids: CASSVGTPVSGNTIYF. CDR3 in DNA: TGTGCCAGCAGCGTAGGGACACCAGTCTCTGGAAACACCATATATTTT.

This chain connects TRBV27 to TRBJ2-7; 7 nucleotides match TRBD1. The CDR3 covers 18 residues. Germline CDR1 reads MNHEY; CDR2 reads SMNVEV (reference sequence). Unmatched junction bases numbered 16, after V lost 1 base and J lost 4 bases. The CDR3 nucleotides read TGTGCCAGCAGTTTATTCGGCGACGCAGGGGGTGATAATTACGAGCAGTACTTC. Translation gives CASSLFGDAGGDNYEQYF.

V and J are TRBV23-1 and TRBJ1-2; the D gene is possibly TRBD1 (5 bases). TRBV23-1 qualifies as an ORF whose function is uncertain. V gave up 3 bases and J gave up 1 base, with 12 bases separating them. This CDR3 is 15 amino acids long. The CDR3 loop is CASSQPGHLNYGYTF. As DNA, the CDR3 is TGCGCCAGCAGTCAGCCCGGACACCTTAACTATGGCTACACCTTC.

There are a few counts of this clone. The chain combines TRBV28 with TRBJ1-4, with D possibly TRBD1 on 5 matching bases. CDR3 size: 16 residues. Per the germline V gene, CDR1 is MDHEN and CDR2 is SYDVKM. V was pared by 5 bases and J by 7 bases, with 20 bases between. The CDR3 reads CASSDGHAEGGEKLFF. CDR3 nucleotides: TGTGCCAGCAGTGACGGACACGCCGAGGGAGGTGAAAAACTGTTTTTT. The full variable domain, in which reference TRBV28 and TRBJ1-4 provide the parts outside the CDR3, is DVKVTQSSRYLVKRTGEKVFLECVQDMDHENMFWYRQDPGLGLRLIYFSYDVKMKEKGDIPEGYSVSREKKERFSLILESASTNQTSMYLCASSDGHAEGGEKLFFGSGTQLSVL.

The CDR3 here is CASSLFSGGNSYNEQFF. The CDR3 DNA reads TGTGCCAGCAGCTTATTTTCAGGAGGGAACTCCTACAATGAGCAGTTCTTC. The gene calls are TRBV7-8 and TRBJ2-1; a possible D gene is TRBD2 (6 bases). CDR3 length: 17 amino acids. Looked up from germline, CDR1 is SGHVS and CDR2 is FQNEAQ. Trimming took 2 bases from V and 0 from J, leaving 14 bases between them.